Sequencing of this T cell receptor beta chain was carried out in a study of blood T cell repertoires in COVID-19. Using immunoSEQ multiplex PCR, the repertoire was profiled, and TCRdb retains in-frame clones only, with some absent. There are some 80,000 clones in the sample; around 90% occur only once, and 3% lies in the top ten. This TCR came from a woman between 45 and 60 years old with active or convalescent COVID-19. Sequences were obtained from peripheral blood.

The CDR3 region is CASSRSETQYF. The CDR3 DNA reads as TGTGCCAGCAGTCGTTCGGAGACCCAGTACTTC. The chain uses TRBV12-3 or TRBV12-4 and TRBJ2-5, with D unclear. V was trimmed by 5 bases and J by 5 bases, leaving 6 bases between them. The CDR3 is 11 amino acids.